This TCR beta chain was documented in a study of cytomegalovirus exposure and HLA in healthy donors. Overall study findings and caveats: Whilst most TCR sequences proved rare, a subset of public TCRs occurred across many donors. Cytomegalovirus association was assigned to about 150 TCR beta chains.

Germline assignment: CDR1 LNHNV and CDR2 YYDKDF (reference sequence). Trimming removed 3 bases at V and 6 bases at J, with 12 bases between. The CDR3 runs 14 residues. A word on this clone: Its antigen is currently unknown.

Assay used: immunoSEQ multiplex PCR; TCRdb lists only in-frame clones, some missing. The sample lists approximately 160,000 clones, about 86% occurring once. This TCR was recovered from a woman between 18 and 29 years old in good health and CMV-seronegative. The chain recombines TRBV15 with TRBJ1-5, with D perhaps matching TRBD1 (6 bases). Source material: PBMCs. This chain's CDR3 is CATSRHRVGQPQHF. The CDR3 DNA reads as TGTGCCACCAGCAGGCACAGGGTAGGTCAGCCCCAGCATTTT. The entire variable domain, with the rest obtained from reference TRBV15 and TRBJ1-5, is as follows: DAMVIQNPRYQVTQFGKPVTLSCSQTLNHNVMYWYQQKSSQAPKLLFHYYDKDFNNEADTPDNFQSRRPNTSFCFLDIRSPGLGDTAMYLCATSRHRVGQPQHFGDGTRLSIL.